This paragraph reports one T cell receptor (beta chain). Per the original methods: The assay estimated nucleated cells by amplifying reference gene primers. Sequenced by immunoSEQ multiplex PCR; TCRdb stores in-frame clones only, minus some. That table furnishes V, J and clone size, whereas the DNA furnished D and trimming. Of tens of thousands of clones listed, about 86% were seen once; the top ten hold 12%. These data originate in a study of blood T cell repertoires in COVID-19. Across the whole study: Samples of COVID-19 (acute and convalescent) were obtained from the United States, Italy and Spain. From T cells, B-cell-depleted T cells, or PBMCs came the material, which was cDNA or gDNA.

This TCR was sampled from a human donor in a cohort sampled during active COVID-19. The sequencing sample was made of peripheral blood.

The CDR3 sequence is CASNAGGDTQYF. The CDR3 DNA is TGTGCCAGCAACGCAGGAGGAGATACGCAGTATTTT. V and J are TRBV12-3 or TRBV12-4 and TRBJ2-3, with D perhaps TRBD2 (5 bases). V was trimmed by 7 bases and J by 5 bases, leaving 10 bases between them. The CDR3 spans 12 residues.